This TCR beta chain was obtained from a study of beta chain features in type 1 diabetes. Study-wide results and limits: Shorter TCRB CDR3s, moderately but significantly so, marked every one of the four CD4+ subsets in Type 1 diabetes patients. The study found that naive, central memory and Treg TCRB repertoires appeared more similar in patients than in healthy donors.

Germline V gene lookup returns CDR1 LNHNV and CDR2 YYDKDF (reference sequence). The V segment lost 3 bases and the J segment 4 bases; nucleotides outside the gene matches: 4. CDR3 length: 15 amino acids. This clone has more than one count but fewer than ten. Its antigen remains unidentified. Of the isolated RNA, all was reverse transcribed, and so the sequenced material was expressed TCRB transcripts. Here immunoSEQ multiplex PCR was the method, and the copy in TCRdb shows in-frame clones only, minus some. Of more than 250,000 clones listed, approximately 14% are singletons. The J gene is TRBJ2-5, the V gene TRBV15; 11 bases line up with TRBD1. The source of this sequence is a man aged 30 to 39 with type 1 diabetes. Sequenced sample: naive CD4+ T cells from blood. DNA for the CDR3: TGTGCCACCAGCAGCAGGACAGGGGGCATAGAGACCCAGTACTTC. Amino acids: CATSSRTGGIETQYF.